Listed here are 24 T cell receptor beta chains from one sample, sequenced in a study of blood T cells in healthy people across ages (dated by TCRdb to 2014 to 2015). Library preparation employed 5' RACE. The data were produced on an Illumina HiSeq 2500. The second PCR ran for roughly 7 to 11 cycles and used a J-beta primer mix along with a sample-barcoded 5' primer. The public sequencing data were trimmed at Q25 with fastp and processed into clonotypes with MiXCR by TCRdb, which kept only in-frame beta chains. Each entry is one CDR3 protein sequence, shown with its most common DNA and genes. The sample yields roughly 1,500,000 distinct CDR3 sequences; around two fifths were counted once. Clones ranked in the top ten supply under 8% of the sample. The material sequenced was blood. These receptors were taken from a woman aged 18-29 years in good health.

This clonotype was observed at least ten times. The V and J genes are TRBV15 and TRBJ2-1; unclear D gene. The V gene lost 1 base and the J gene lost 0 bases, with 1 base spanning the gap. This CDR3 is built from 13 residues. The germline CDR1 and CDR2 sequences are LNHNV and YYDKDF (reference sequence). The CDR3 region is CATSRGSYNEQFF. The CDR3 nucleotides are TGTGCCACCAGCAGAGGCTCCTACAATGAGCAGTTCTTC.

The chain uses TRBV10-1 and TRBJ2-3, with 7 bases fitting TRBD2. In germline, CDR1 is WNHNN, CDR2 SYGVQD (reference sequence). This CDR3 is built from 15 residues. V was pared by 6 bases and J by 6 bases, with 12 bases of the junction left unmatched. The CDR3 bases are TGCGCCAGCAGCCGAGGATGGACTAGTCACGATACGCAGTATTTT. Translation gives CASSRGWTSHDTQYF.

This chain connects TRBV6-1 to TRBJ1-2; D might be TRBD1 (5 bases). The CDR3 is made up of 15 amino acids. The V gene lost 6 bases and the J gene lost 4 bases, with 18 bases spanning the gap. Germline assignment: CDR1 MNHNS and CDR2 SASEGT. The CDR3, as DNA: TGTGCCAGCAGGGACACAGGAGAGGGGCCCTATGGCTACACCTTC. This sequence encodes CASRDTGEGPYGYTF.

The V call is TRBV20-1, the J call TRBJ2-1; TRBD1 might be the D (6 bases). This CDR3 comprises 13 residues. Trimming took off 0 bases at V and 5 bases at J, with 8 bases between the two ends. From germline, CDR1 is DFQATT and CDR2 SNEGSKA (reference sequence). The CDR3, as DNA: TGCAGTGCTAGAGACGGACAGCACAATGAGCAGTTCTTC. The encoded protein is CSARDGQHNEQFF.

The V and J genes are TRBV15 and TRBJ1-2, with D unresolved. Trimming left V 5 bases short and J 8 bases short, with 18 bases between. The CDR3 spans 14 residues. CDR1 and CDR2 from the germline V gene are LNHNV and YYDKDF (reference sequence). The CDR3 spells CATSPTGVRGGYTF. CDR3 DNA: TGTGCCACCAGCCCTACTGGGGTACGCGGGGGCTACACCTTC.

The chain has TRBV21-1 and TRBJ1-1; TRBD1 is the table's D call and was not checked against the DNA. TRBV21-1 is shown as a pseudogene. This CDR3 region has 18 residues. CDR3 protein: CASSNPPKGDRDSTEAFF. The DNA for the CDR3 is TGTGCCAGCAGCAATCCCCCCAAAGGGGACAGGGACAGCACTGAAGCTTTCTTT.

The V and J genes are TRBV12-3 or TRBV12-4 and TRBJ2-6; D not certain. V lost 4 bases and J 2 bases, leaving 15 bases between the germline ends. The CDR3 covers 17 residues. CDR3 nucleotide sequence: TGTGCCAGCAGTTCCCGGGTGGTAGGACCTGGGGCCAACGTCCTGACTTTC. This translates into CASSSRVVGPGANVLTF.

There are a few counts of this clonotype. The CDR3 bases are TGTGCCACCAGCAGAGAAACTACAGGTTGGGACTCCTACGAGCAGTACTTC. This encodes CATSRETTGWDSYEQYF. The genes are TRBV15 and TRBJ2-7, with a tentative D call TRBD1 (5 bases). CDR1 is LNHNV and CDR2 is YYDKDF in the germline V gene (reference sequence). The CDR3 length is 17 residues. The V end lost 0 bases, the J end lost 0 bases, and 15 bases lay between the germline ends.

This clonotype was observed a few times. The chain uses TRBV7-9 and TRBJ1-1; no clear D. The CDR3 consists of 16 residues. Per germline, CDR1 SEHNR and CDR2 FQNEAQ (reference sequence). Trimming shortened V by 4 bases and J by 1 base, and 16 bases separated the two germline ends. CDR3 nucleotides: TGTGCCAGCAGCTCCGGCACCAGAACCTCGAACACTGAAGCTTTCTTT. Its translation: CASSSGTRTSNTEAFF. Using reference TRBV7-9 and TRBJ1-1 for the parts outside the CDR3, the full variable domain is DTGVSQNPRHKITKRGQNVTFRCDPISEHNRLYWYRQTLGQGPEFLTYFQNEAQLEKSRLLSDRFSAERPKGSFSTLEIQRTEQGDSAMYLCASSSGTRTSNTEAFFGQGTRLTVV.

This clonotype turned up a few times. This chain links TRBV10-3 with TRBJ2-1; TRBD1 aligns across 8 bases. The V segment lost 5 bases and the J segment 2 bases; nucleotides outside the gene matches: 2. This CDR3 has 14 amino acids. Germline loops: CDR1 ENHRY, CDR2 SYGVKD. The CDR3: CAISTGGPYNEQFF. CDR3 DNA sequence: TGTGCCATCAGTACAGGGGGGCCCTACAATGAGCAGTTCTTC.

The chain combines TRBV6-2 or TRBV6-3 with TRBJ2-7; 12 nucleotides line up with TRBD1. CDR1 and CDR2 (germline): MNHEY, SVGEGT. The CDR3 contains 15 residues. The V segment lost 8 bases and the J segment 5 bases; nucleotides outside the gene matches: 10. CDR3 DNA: TGTGCCAGCTTCCCCGCCGGGACAGGGGGCCACGAGCAGTACTTC. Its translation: CASFPAGTGGHEQYF.

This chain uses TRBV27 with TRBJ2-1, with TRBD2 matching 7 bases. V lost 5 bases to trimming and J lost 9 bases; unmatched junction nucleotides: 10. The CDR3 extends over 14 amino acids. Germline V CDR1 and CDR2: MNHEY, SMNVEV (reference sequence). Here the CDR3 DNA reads TGTGCCAGCAGTACCGGACTAGGAGTGGGTGAGCAGTTCTTC. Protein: CASSTGLGVGEQFF.

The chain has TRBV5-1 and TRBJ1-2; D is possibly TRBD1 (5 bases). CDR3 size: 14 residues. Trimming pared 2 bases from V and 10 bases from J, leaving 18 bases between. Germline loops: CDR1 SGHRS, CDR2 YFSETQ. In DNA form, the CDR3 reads TGCGCCAGCAGCTTTTTTGGTCAGGGAGCGAACTACACCTTC. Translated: CASSFFGQGANYTF. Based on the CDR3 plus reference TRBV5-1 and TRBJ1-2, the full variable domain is KAGVTQTPRYLIKTRGQQVTLSCSPISGHRSVSWYQQTPGQGLQFLFEYFSETQRNKGNFPGRFSGRQFSNSRSEMNVSTLELGDSALYLCASSFFGQGANYTFGSGTRLTVV.

The CDR3 loop reads CSRLAASTDTQYF. In DNA, the CDR3 is TGCAGCCGACTAGCGGCTAGCACAGATACGCAGTATTTT. V gene TRBV20-1 combines with J gene TRBJ2-3; 9 nucleotides align to TRBD2. The V gene's germline CDR1 is DFQATT and CDR2 SNEGSKA (reference sequence). The CDR3 length is 13 residues.

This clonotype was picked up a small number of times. CDR3 nucleotides: TGTGCCAGCAGTACCTCACAGGGGGCAATTGGCTACACCTTC. Amino acid sequence: CASSTSQGAIGYTF. The chain uses TRBV27 and TRBJ1-2; 9 bases map to TRBD1. Germline loops: CDR1 MNHEY, CDR2 SMNVEV (reference sequence). With V trimmed by 5 bases and J by 7 bases, 8 bases remained unmatched. The CDR3 contains 14 residues.

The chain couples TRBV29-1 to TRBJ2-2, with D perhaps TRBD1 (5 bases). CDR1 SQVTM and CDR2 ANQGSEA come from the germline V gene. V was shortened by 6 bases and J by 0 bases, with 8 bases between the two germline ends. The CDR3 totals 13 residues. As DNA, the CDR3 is TGCAGCGTGGACATTTCGAACACCGGGGAGCTGTTTTTT. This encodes CSVDISNTGELFF.

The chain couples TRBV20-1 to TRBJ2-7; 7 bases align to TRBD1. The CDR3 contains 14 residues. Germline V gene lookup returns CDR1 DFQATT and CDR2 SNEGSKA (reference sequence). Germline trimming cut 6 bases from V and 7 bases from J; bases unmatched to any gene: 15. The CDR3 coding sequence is TGCAGTGCCAGCCGGGACAGCCCCTACAATGAGCAGTACTTC. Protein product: CSASRDSPYNEQYF.

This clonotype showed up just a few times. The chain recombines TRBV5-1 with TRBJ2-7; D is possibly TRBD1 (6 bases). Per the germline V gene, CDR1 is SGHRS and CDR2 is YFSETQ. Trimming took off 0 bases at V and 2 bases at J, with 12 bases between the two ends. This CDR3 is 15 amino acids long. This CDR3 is CASSLEQGLTYEQYF. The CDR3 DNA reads TGCGCCAGCAGCTTGGAACAGGGCCTGACCTACGAGCAGTACTTC.

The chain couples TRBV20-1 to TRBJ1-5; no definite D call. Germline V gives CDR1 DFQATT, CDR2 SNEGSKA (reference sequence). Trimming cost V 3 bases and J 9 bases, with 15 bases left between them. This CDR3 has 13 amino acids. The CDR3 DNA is TGCAGTGCTAGGGAGCAGGACCAAACGCCCCAGCATTTT. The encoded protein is CSAREQDQTPQHF.

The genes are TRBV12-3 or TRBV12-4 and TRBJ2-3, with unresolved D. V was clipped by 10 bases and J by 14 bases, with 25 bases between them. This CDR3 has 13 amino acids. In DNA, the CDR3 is TGTGCCACCGACTCAGAACCGGGCCTACGTCGGTATTTT. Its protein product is CATDSEPGLRRYF.

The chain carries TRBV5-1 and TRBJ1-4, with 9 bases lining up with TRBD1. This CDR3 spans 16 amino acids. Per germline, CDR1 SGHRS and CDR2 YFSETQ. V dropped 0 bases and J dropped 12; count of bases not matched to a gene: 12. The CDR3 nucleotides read TGCGCCAGCAGCTTGGAACCCGGGACAGGGTTAGCAGAACTGTTTTTT. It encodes CASSLEPGTGLAELFF.

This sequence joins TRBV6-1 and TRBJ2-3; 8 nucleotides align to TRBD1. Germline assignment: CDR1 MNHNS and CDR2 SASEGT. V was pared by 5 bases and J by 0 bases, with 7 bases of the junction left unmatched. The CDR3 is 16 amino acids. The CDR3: CASSLPTGASTDTQYF. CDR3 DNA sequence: TGTGCCAGCAGTCTCCCGACAGGGGCCAGCACAGATACGCAGTATTTT.

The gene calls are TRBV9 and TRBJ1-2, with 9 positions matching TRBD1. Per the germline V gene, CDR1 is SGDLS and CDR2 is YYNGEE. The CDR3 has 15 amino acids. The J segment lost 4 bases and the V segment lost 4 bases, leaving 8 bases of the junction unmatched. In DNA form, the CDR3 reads TGTGCCAGCAGCCCCCCGGGACAGGGCACCTATGGCTACACCTTC. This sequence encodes CASSPPGQGTYGYTF.

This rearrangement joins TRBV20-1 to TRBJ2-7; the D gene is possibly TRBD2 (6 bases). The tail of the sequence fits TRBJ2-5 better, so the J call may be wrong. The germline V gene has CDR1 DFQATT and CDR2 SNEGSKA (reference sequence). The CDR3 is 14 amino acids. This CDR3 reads CSADKLAGEETQYF. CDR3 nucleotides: TGCAGTGCCGATAAACTAGCTGGCGAAGAGACCCAGTACTTC.